This T cell receptor (beta chain) stems from a study of blood T cell repertoires in COVID-19. The repertoire was sequenced with immunoSEQ multiplex PCR; TCRdb's copy has only in-frame clones and lacks some. The data contain 170,000 or so clones, 70% to 90% of them singletons. With 4 bases removed from V and 7 bases from J, the gap between germline ends came to 11 bases. CDR3 length equals 13 residues. Germline assignment: CDR1 KGHSH and CDR2 LQKENI. This chain joins TRBV18 and TRBJ2-1; TRBD1 might be the D (5 bases). The clonotype was recovered from a man in his fifties with active or convalescent COVID-19. The sample was peripheral blood. The CDR3 here is CASSLNRNNEQFF. The CDR3 bases are TGTGCCAGCTCACTAAACAGGAATAATGAGCAGTTCTTC. Full variable domain (outside the CDR3, taken from reference TRBV18 and TRBJ2-1): NAGVMQNPRHLVRRRGQEARLRCSPMKGHSHVYWYRQLPEEGLKFMVYLQKENIIDESGMPKERFSAEFPKEGPSILRIQQVVRGDSAAYFCASSLNRNNEQFFGPGTRLTVL.